The clone carrying this T cell receptor beta chain has a handful of counts. Its target is not known. The sample is drawn from a study of response to subunit inactivated influenza vaccine. Study-wide results and limits: The authors put forward the suggestion that each seasonal influenza vaccination may bring in only a limited number of new T cells.

TCRdb processed the RT-PCR reads anew with MiXCR; each CDR3 protein has one entry. The sample yields a few hundred thousand distinct CDR3 sequences, about 14% seen once. Trimming left V 8 bases short and J 3 bases short, with 12 bases between. The CDR3 consists of 13 residues. The germline gives CDR1 MNHNS, CDR2 SASEGT. This sequence joins TRBV6-1 and TRBJ2-3; D remains unclear. This specimen consisted of PBMCs from blood, obtained 12 days after vaccination. The clonotype was recovered from a man in his forties or fifties who received an inactivated influenza vaccine. CDR3 protein: CASGQRRTDTQYF. The CDR3 nucleotides read TGTGCCAGCGGCCAGCGACGGACAGATACGCAGTATTTT.